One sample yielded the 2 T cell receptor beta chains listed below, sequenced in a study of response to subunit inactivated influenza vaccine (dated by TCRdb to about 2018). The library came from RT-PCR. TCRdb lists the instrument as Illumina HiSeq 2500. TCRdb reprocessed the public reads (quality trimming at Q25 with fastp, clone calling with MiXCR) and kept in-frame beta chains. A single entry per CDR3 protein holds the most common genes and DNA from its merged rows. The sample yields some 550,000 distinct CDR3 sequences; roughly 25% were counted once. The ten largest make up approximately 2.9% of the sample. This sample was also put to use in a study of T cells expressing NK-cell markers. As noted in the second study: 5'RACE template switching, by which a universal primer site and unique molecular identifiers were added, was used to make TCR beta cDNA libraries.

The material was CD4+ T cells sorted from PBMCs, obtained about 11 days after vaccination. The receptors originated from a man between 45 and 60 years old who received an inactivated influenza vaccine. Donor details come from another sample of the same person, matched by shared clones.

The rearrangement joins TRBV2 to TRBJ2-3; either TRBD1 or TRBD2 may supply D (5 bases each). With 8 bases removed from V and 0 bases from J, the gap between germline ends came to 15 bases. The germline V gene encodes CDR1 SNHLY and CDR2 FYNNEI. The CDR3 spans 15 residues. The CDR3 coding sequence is TGTGCCAGCCTTGAAATGGGGGTGAGCACAGATACGCAGTATTTT. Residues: CASLEMGVSTDTQYF.

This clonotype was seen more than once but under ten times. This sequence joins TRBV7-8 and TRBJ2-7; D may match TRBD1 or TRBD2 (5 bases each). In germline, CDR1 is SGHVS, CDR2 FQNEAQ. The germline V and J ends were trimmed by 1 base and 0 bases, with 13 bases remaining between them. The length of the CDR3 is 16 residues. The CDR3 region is CASSLVRGVLSYEQYF. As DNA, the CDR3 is TGTGCCAGCAGCTTAGTGCGAGGGGTCCTCTCCTACGAGCAGTACTTC. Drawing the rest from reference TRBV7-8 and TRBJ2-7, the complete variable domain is GAGVSQSPRYKVAKRGQDVALRCDPISGHVSLFWYQQALGQGPEFLTYFQNEAQLDKSGLPSDRFFAERPEGSVSTLKIQRTQQEDSAVYLCASSLVRGVLSYEQYFGPGTRLTVT.